A single sample is the source of the 17 T cell receptor beta chains below, sequenced in a study of cytomegalovirus exposure and HLA in healthy donors. The study ran its PCR with 60 Vbeta and 13 Jbeta primers. TCRdb keeps only in-frame clones here, not all; method: immunoSEQ multiplex PCR. This table holds around 150,000 clones, about 80% found once. Sequenced sample: PBMCs. These receptors were collected from a woman aged 45 to 65 in good health and CMV-seronegative.

This clone was observed once. V gene TRBV21-1 combines with J gene TRBJ2-7; the DNA was not compared with TRBD2, the D call given in the table. TRBV21-1 is deemed a pseudogene. This CDR3 comprises 16 residues. CDR3 loop: CASQQNLGDYPYEQYF. In nucleotides, the CDR3 is TGTGCCAGCCAGCAAAACTTGGGGGACTACCCCTACGAGCAGTACTTC.

The chain carries TRBV2 and TRBJ2-3; TRBD2 matches at 10 bases. The germline V gene encodes CDR1 SNHLY and CDR2 FYNNEI. This CDR3 is 16 amino acids long. V shed 2 bases, J shed 2 bases, and the junction held 4 bases outside the gene matches. The CDR3 sequence is CASSELLAGATDTQYF. The CDR3 nucleotides read TGTGCCAGCAGTGAACTTCTAGCGGGAGCCACAGATACGCAGTATTTT.

This clone occurred a few times. The chain uses TRBV2 and TRBJ2-7; tentatively, D is TRBD1 (6 bases). V dropped 5 bases and J dropped 13 bases, with 24 bases sitting between them. CDR3 length equals 14 residues. Germline lookup yields CDR1 SNHLY and CDR2 FYNNEI. The CDR3 here is CASSQYGTLMSTYF. Here the CDR3 DNA reads TGTGCCAGCAGTCAATATGGGACACTCATGAGCACATACTTC.

The chain recombines TRBV11-2 with TRBJ2-1, with D possibly being TRBD1 (5 bases). CDR1 SGHAT and CDR2 FQNNGV come from the germline V gene. V lost 0 bases, J lost 7 bases, and 7 bases lay in between. This CDR3 has 13 residues. The CDR3 region is CASSLDSGNEQFF. DNA for the CDR3: TGTGCCAGCAGCTTAGATTCAGGGAATGAGCAGTTCTTC.

The J gene is TRBJ2-7, the V gene TRBV18; TRBD1 matches at 7 bases. V shed 4 bases, J shed 1 base, and the junction held 4 bases outside the gene matches. Germline V CDR1 and CDR2: KGHSH, LQKENI. This CDR3 spans 14 amino acids. The CDR3 spells CASSLDRESYEQYF. CDR3 bases: TGTGCCAGCTCACTCGACAGGGAGTCCTACGAGCAGTACTTC.

This clone was observed a handful of times. The rearrangement joins TRBV19 to TRBJ1-5; the D is unclear. Per the germline V gene, CDR1 is LNHDA and CDR2 is SQIVND (reference sequence). CDR3 size: 12 residues. CDR3 in amino acids: CASDPGSQPQHF. The CDR3 coding sequence is TGTGCTTCGGACCCGGGGAGCCAGCCCCAGCATTTT.

The rearrangement joins TRBV4-1 to TRBJ2-6; TRBD2 might be the D (5 bases). V shed 3 bases and J shed 0 bases, with 12 bases lying between them. The CDR3 spans 17 residues. CDR1 is MGHRA, CDR2 YSYEKL, per germline. Here the CDR3 reads CASSQERSSSGANVLTF. CDR3 in DNA: TGCGCCAGCAGCCAGGAGCGGTCGAGCTCTGGGGCCAACGTCCTGACTTTC.

This chain's CDR3 is CASSLLGAYGYTF. The CDR3 region has the DNA TGTGCCAGCAGCTTACTTGGGGCCTATGGCTACACCTTC. This sequence joins TRBV7-2 and TRBJ1-2; D might be TRBD1 (5 bases). V was shortened by 2 bases and J by 4 bases, with 8 bases between the two germline ends. CDR3 length equals 13 residues. Germline lookup yields CDR1 SGHTA and CDR2 FQGNSA. Variable domain in full (rest from reference TRBV7-2 and TRBJ1-2): GAGVSQSPSNKVTEKGKDVELRCDPISGHTALYWYRQSLGQGLEFLIYFQGNSAPDKSGLPSDRFSAERTGGSVSTLTIQRTQQEDSAVYLCASSLLGAYGYTFGSGTRLTVV.

The chain employs TRBV19 and TRBJ2-1, with D possibly matching TRBD1 (5 bases). This CDR3 region has 16 residues. Trimming shortened V by 3 bases and J by 2 bases, and 14 bases separated the two germline ends. The germline V gene encodes CDR1 LNHDA and CDR2 SQIVND (reference sequence). This CDR3 reads CASSMLQGFTYNEQFF. The CDR3 DNA sequence: TGTGCCAGTAGTATGCTCCAGGGCTTTACCTACAATGAGCAGTTCTTC. Complete variable domain (other parts from reference TRBV19 and TRBJ2-1): DGGITQSPKYLFRKEGQNVTLSCEQNLNHDAMYWYRQDPGQGLRLIYYSQIVNDFQKGDIAEGYSVSREKKESFPLTVTSAQKNPTAFYLCASSMLQGFTYNEQFFGPGTRLTVL.

The chain is built from TRBV6-5 and TRBJ2-1; TRBD2 matches 15 bases. The V segment lost 6 bases and the J segment 11 bases; nucleotides outside the gene matches: 8. The CDR3 contains 15 residues. Germline CDR1 MNHEY, CDR2 SVGAGI. The CDR3 spells CASSPGLAGGRKQFF. CDR3 DNA: TGTGCCAGCAGCCCTGGACTAGCGGGGGGGAGAAAGCAGTTCTTC.

The chain joins TRBV10-2 to TRBJ2-1; the D is unclear. Trimming stripped 0 bases from V and 4 bases from J, with 7 bases between. This CDR3 is built from 14 residues. Germline CDR1 is WSHSY and CDR2 is SAAADI. The CDR3 loop is CASSESAGYNEQFF. The CDR3 nucleotides are TGCGCCAGCAGTGAGTCTGCAGGATACAATGAGCAGTTCTTC.

The rearrangement links TRBV28 to TRBJ2-7, with 8 nucleotides matching TRBD1. V gave up 5 bases and J gave up 4 bases; unmatched junction bases: 7. The germline V gene encodes CDR1 MDHEN and CDR2 SYDVKM. This CDR3 is 14 amino acids long. The CDR3 nucleotides read TGTGCCAGCAGTACACAGGGGGGTTCGTACGAGCAGTACTTC. Translated, it gives CASSTQGGSYEQYF.

V is TRBV20-1 and J is TRBJ2-4; D not resolved. In germline, CDR1 is DFQATT, CDR2 SNEGSKA (reference sequence). The length of the CDR3 is 11 residues. Trimming took off 3 bases at V and 8 bases at J, with 8 bases between the two ends. The DNA for the CDR3 is TGCAGTGCTAGGAGAATACACATTCAGTACTTC. Protein sequence: CSARRIHIQYF.

The rearrangement links TRBV9 to TRBJ1-2; D is possibly TRBD1 (5 bases). Per germline, CDR1 SGDLS and CDR2 YYNGEE. The CDR3 extends over 12 amino acids. V dropped 5 bases and J dropped 2 bases, with 7 bases sitting between them. In nucleotides, the CDR3 is TGTGCCAGCAGACAGGAGAACTATGGCTACACCTTC. Its translation: CASRQENYGYTF.

This clone was recorded a few times. The chain joins TRBV30 to TRBJ2-3; the match to TRBD1 covers 8 bases. The CDR3 is made up of 14 amino acids. The V gene's germline CDR1 is GTSNPN and CDR2 SVGIG (reference sequence). J was trimmed by 4 bases and V by 1 base; bases with no gene match: 4. CDR3 sequence: CAWSGDRGADTQYF. The CDR3 bases are TGTGCCTGGAGTGGAGACAGGGGCGCAGATACGCAGTATTTT.

This rearrangement joins TRBV7-2 to TRBJ2-5, with 8 bases lining up with TRBD1. This CDR3 is 13 amino acids long. The ends lost 5 bases at V and 9 bases at J; junction bases unmatched: 8. Germline V lookup: CDR1 SGHTA, CDR2 FQGNSA. As DNA, the CDR3 is TGTGCCAGCAGCCCCGGACAGGGTAAATCCCAGTACTTC. This translates into CASSPGQGKSQYF.

This chain connects TRBV7-2 to TRBJ1-2; D gene unclear. The length of the CDR3 is 15 residues. Trimming removed 6 bases at V and 0 bases at J, with 14 bases between. Germline CDR1 is SGHTA and CDR2 is FQGNSA. The CDR3, as DNA: TGTGCCAGCAGACCCCGGGCGGGATCTAACTATGGCTACACCTTC. Amino acid sequence: CASRPRAGSNYGYTF.